The sequence of this TCR beta chain was determined in a study of T cells in Graves' hyperthyroidism and ophthalmopathy. Amplified regions were TCR beta CDR3 sequences from RNA transcripts. An initial round of RT-PCR targeting the TCR CDR3 relied on the HTBI primer set. TCRdb fed the multiplex PCR reads into MiXCR, producing one record per CDR3 protein. The data hold some 250,000 distinct CDR3 sequences, with over 12% observed a single time. This CDR3 spans 13 amino acids. Deletions cut 4 bases from V and 13 bases from J, with 14 bases between. Germline CDR1 and CDR2: MDHEN and SYDVKM. This clonotype came up many times.

The J gene is TRBJ1-6, the V gene TRBV28, with D maybe TRBD1 (5 bases). Specimen: blood. The receptor comes from a woman aged 50 to 60 with Graves' hyperthyroidism that later progressed to Graves' ophthalmopathy. The CDR3 region is CASSSIPRQPLHF. The CDR3 nucleotides read TGTGCCAGCAGTTCAATACCACGACAGCCCCTCCACTTT.